Included here is one TCR beta chain sequence, with context. Its specificity is not known. TCRdb reprocessed the PCR reads via MiXCR. Altogether 39,000 or so clones are present, less than 50% being singletons, with the ten largest covering around 22%. This sample was included in a study of metastatic and nonmetastatic thyroid tumors. Turning to the study itself: Patients with malignant and benign thyroid disease provided blood and tumor or nodule tissue, whose repertoires were compared. Study observations and caveats: The reported finding was significantly higher TCR beta diversity in malignant thyroid tumors relative to benign nodules, in blood and tumor.

No patient had received any treatment before thyroid surgery. Unmatched junction bases numbered 13, after V lost 0 bases and J lost 0 bases. The germline CDR1 and CDR2 sequences are DFQATT and SNEGSKA (reference sequence). This CDR3 has 18 amino acids. This sequence originates from a male donor with papillary thyroid cancer or a benign thyroid nodule (not recorded which). Some clones in this sample may be carry-over from other donors' samples. What was sequenced was tumor tissue. The chain carries TRBV20-1 and TRBJ1-2, with 7 positions matching TRBD1. In DNA, the CDR3 is TGCAGTGCTAGAGATCCACTACAGGGGTATGTTGCTAACTATGGCTACACCTTC. Protein: CSARDPLQGYVANYGYTF.